Sequencing of this T cell receptor beta chain was carried out in a study of PD-1 blockade in classical Hodgkin lymphoma. Measured with immunoSEQ multiplex PCR; TCRdb has only the in-frame clones, and not every one. The data show about 93,000 clones, with around four fifths seen just once and roughly 10% held by the top ten. This clone was seen repeatedly, ten times or more. J gave up 4 bases and V 3 bases, and 0 bases lay outside the gene matches. Germline V gene sequence: CDR1 SGHDT, CDR2 YYEEEE. CDR3 length equals 12 residues. This sample's time point: cycle 4 day 1 (C4D1), after five to seven weeks of nivolumab. Patients all relapsed after autologous stem cell transplantation, and there was variation in brentuximab vedotin exposure.

The chain links TRBV5-6 to TRBJ1-1; the match to TRBD1 covers 7 bases. The sample consisted of peripheral blood mononuclear cells (PBMCs), taken before the fourth cycle of nivolumab. The sequence came from a human donor with classical Hodgkin lymphoma. CDR3 loop: CASSSGGTEAFF. The CDR3 DNA sequence: TGTGCCAGCAGCTCAGGGGGCACTGAAGCTTTCTTT.